These T cell receptor beta chains were read from a single sample in a study of T cells in Graves' hyperthyroidism and ophthalmopathy. TCRdb ran MiXCR on the multiplex PCR reads and lists one entry per CDR3 protein. The table records some 250,000 distinct CDR3 sequences, about 14% of them present only once. The sample consisted of blood. These receptors originate from a woman aged 40 to 50 with Graves' hyperthyroidism that later progressed to Graves' ophthalmopathy. CDR3s include the opening cysteine and the closing phenylalanine or tryptophan. Each record gives: V gene, CDR3 length, clone size, D gene, J gene, CDR3 DNA, CDR3 protein. The D gene is left open where the match is weak. Size is stated for part of the rows, as once, few or many counts, or as a class when the clone is expanded.

V gene: TRBV19
CDR3 length: 15
clone size: many
D gene: -
J gene: TRBJ1-5
CDR3 DNA: TGTGCCAGTAGTTCCGGGTACAGCCACGTACAGCCCCAGCATTTT
CDR3 protein: CASSSGYSHVQPQHF

V gene: TRBV12-3/TRBV12-4
CDR3 length: 15
clone size: -
D gene: -
J gene: TRBJ2-6
CDR3 DNA: TGTGCCAGCAGCCGCGCCATCTCTGGGGCCAACGTCCTGACTTTC
CDR3 protein: CASSRAISGANVLTF

V gene: TRBV2
CDR3 length: 15
clone size: -
D gene: TRBD2
J gene: TRBJ2-7
CDR3 DNA: TGTGCCAGCAGTGAACCGGGACTAGCGACTTACGAGCAGTACTTC
CDR3 protein: CASSEPGLATYEQYF

V gene: TRBV5-1
CDR3 length: 13
clone size: many
D gene: -
J gene: TRBJ2-3
CDR3 DNA: TGCGCCAGCAGCCCTACCCGTACAGATACGCAGTATTTT
CDR3 protein: CASSPTRTDTQYF

V gene: TRBV5-8
CDR3 length: 15
clone size: -
D gene: -
J gene: TRBJ2-1
CDR3 DNA: TGTGCCAGCAGCTTTGTACCTGCGGCCTACAATGAGCAGTTCTTC
CDR3 protein: CASSFVPAAYNEQFF

V gene: TRBV12-3/TRBV12-4
CDR3 length: 15
clone size: many
D gene: -
J gene: TRBJ1-5
CDR3 DNA: TGTGCCAGCAGTTCTCTCCTCGGTGGCAATCAGCCCCAGCATTTT
CDR3 protein: CASSSLLGGNQPQHF

V gene: TRBV28
CDR3 length: 15
clone size: few
D gene: -
J gene: TRBJ2-5
CDR3 DNA: TGTGCCAGCAGTGGGGGAGGCTCTACCCAAGAGACCCAGTACTTC
CDR3 protein: CASSGGGSTQETQYF

V gene: TRBV2
CDR3 length: 13
clone size: many
D gene: -
J gene: TRBJ1-6
CDR3 DNA: TGTGCCAGCAGTCGGTTTGGAAATTCACCCCTCCACTTT
CDR3 protein: CASSRFGNSPLHF

V gene: TRBV7-9
CDR3 length: 17
clone size: -
D gene: TRBD1
J gene: TRBJ2-7
CDR3 DNA: TGTGCCAGCAGCCCTAGCCCGGGACAGGGAGTCACCTACGAGCAGTACTTC
CDR3 protein: CASSPSPGQGVTYEQYF

V gene: TRBV19
CDR3 length: 14
clone size: few
D gene: -
J gene: TRBJ2-3
CDR3 DNA: TGTGCCAGTAGTATAGCGGGTAGAACAGGTACGCAGTATTTT
CDR3 protein: CASSIAGRTGTQYF